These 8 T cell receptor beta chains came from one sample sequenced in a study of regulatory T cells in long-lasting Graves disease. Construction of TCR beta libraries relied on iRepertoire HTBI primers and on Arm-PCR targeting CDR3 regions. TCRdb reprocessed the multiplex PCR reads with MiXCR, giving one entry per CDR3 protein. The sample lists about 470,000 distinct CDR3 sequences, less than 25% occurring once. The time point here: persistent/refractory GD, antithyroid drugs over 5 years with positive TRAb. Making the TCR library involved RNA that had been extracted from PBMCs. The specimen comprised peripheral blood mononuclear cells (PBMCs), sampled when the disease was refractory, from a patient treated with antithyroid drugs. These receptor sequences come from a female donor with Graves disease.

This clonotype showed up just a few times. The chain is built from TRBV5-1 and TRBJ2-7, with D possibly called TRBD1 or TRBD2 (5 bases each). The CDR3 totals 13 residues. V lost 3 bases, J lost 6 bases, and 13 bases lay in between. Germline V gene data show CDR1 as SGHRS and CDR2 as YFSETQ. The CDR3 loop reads CASSSGTGSEQYF. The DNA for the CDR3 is TGCGCCAGCAGCTCTGGGACGGGGAGCGAGCAGTACTTC. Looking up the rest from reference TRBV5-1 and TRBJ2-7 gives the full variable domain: KAGVTQTPRYLIKTRGQQVTLSCSPISGHRSVSWYQQTPGQGLQFLFEYFSETQRNKGNFPGRFSGRQFSNSRSEMNVSTLELGDSALYLCASSSGTGSEQYFGPGTRLTVT.

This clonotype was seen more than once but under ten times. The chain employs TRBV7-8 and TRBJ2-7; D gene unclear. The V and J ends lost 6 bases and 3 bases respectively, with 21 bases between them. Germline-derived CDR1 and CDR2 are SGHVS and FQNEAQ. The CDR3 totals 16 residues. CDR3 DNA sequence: TGTGCCAGCAGTCTTCGAAGGGCCACCCTTAACTACGAGCAGTACTTC. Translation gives CASSLRRATLNYEQYF.

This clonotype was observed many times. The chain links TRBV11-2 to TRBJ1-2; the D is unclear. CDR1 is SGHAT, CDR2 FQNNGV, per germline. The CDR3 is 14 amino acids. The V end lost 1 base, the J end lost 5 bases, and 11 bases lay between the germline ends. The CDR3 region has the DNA TGTGCCAGCAGCTTAGTAGGCAGGAGTTATGGCTACACCTTC. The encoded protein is CASSLVGRSYGYTF.

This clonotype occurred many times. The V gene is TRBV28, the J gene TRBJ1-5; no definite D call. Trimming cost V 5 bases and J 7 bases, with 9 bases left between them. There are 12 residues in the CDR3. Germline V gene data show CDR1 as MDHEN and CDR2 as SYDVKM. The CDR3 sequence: CASSTGGQPQHF. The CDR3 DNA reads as TGTGCCAGCAGTACCGGCGGGCAGCCCCAGCATTTT.

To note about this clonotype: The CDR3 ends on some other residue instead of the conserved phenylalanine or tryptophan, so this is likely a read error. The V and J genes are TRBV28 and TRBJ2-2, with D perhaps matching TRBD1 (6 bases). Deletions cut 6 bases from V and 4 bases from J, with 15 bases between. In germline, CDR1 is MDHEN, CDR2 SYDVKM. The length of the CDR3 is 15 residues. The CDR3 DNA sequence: TGTGCCAGCAGGCCGCAGGGGCTGAGCACCGGGGAGCTGTTTCTT. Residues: CASRPQGLSTGELFL.

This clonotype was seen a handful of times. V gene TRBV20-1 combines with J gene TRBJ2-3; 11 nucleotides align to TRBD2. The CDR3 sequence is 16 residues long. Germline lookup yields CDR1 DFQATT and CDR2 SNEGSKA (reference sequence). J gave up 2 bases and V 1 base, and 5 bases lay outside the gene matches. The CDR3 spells CSARGLAGMNTDTQYF. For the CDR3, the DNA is TGCAGTGCTAGAGGACTAGCGGGAATGAACACAGATACGCAGTATTTT.

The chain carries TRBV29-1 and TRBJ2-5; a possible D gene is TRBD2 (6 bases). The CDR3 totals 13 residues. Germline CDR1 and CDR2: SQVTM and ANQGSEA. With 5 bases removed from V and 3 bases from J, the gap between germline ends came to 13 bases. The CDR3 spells CSVSPTGEETQYF. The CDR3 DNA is TGCAGCGTTTCACCGACGGGGGAAGAGACCCAGTACTTC. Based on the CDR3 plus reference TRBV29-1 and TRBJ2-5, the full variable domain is SAVISQKPSRDICQRGTSLTIQCQVDSQVTMMFWYRQQPGQSLTLIATANQGSEATYESGFVIDKFPISRPNLTFSTLTVSNMSPEDSSIYLCSVSPTGEETQYFGPGTRLLVL.

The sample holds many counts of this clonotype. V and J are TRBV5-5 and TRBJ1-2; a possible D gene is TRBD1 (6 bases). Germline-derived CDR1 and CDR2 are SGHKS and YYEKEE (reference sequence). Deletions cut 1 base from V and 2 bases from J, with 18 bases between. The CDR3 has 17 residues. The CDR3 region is CASSLLDTGIKNYGYTF. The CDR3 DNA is TGTGCCAGCAGCTTGCTTGATACAGGGATCAAGAACTATGGCTACACCTTC.